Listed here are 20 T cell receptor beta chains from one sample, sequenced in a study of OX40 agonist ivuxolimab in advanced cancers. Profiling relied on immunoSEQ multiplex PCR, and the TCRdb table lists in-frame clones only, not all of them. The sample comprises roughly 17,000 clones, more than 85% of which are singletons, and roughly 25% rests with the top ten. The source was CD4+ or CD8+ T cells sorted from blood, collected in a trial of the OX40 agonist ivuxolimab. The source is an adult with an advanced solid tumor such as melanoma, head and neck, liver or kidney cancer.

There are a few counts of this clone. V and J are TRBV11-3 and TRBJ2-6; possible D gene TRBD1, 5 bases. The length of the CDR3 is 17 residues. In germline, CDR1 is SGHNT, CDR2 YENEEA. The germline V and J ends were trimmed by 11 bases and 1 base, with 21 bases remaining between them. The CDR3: CAGEVWGRTSGANVLTF. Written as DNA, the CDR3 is TGTGCCGGCGAGGTCTGGGGCAGGACGTCTGGGGCCAACGTCCTGACTTTC.

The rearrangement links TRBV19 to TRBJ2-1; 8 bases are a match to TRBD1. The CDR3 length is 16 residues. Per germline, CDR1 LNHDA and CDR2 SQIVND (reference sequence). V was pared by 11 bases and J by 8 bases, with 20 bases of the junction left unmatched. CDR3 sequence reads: CASGLQGAYLPHEQFF. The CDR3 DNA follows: TGTGCCTCCGGGTTGCAGGGGGCCTATCTTCCTCATGAGCAGTTCTTC.

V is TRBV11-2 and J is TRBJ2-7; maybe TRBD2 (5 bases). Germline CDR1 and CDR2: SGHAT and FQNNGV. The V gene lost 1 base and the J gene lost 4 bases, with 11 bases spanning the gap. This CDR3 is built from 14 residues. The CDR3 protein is CASSLGGNQYEQYF. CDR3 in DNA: TGTGCCAGCAGCTTAGGAGGGAATCAGTACGAGCAGTACTTC.

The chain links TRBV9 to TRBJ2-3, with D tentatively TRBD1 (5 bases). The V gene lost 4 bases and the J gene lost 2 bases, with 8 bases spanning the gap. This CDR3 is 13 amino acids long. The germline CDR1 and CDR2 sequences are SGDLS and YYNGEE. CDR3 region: CASSLGLTDTQYF. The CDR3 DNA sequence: TGTGCCAGCAGCCTGGGGCTCACAGATACGCAGTATTTT.

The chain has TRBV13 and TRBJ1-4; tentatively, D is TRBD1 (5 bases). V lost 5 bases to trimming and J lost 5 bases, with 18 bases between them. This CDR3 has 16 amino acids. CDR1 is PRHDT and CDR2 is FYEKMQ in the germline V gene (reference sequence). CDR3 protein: CASSPGLRSLNEKLFF. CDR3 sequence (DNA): TGTGCCAGCAGCCCGGGACTGCGATCCCTCAATGAAAAACTGTTTTTT.

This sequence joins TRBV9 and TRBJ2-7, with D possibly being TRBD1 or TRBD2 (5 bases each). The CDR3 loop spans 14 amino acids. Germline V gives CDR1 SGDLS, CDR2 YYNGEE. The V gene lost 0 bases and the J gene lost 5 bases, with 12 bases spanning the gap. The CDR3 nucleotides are TGTGCCAGCAGCGTAGATGGGACGATACACGAGCAGTACTTC. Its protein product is CASSVDGTIHEQYF.

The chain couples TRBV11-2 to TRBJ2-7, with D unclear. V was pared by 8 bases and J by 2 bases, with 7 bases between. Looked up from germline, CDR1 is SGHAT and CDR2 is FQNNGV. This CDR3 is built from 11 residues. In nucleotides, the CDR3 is TGTGCCAGCGCGGCGGCCTACGAGCAGTACTTC. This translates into CASAAAYEQYF.

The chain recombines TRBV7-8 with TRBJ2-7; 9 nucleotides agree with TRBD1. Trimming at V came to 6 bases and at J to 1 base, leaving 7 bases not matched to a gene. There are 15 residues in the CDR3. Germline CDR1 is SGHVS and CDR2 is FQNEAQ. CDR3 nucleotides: TGTGCCAGCAGTTCGGTCGGGACAGGGTCCTACGAGCAGTACTTC. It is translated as CASSSVGTGSYEQYF. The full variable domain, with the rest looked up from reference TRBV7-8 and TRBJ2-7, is GAGVSQSPRYKVAKRGQDVALRCDPISGHVSLFWYQQALGQGPEFLTYFQNEAQLDKSGLPSDRFFAERPEGSVSTLKIQRTQQEDSAVYLCASSSVGTGSYEQYFGPGTRLTVT.

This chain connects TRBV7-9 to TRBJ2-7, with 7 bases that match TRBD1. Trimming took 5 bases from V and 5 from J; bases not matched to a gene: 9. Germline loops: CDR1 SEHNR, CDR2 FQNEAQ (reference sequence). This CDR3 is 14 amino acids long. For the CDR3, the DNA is TGTGCCAGCAGCCCTTTGACAGGGAATCACGAGCAGTACTTC. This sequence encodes CASSPLTGNHEQYF.

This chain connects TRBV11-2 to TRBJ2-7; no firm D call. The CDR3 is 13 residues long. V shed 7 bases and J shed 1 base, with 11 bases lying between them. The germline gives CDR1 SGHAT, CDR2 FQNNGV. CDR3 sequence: CASTFTRSYEQYF. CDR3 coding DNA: TGTGCCAGCACTTTCACTCGGTCCTACGAGCAGTACTTC. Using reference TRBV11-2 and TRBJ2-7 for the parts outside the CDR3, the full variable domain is EAGVAQSPRYKIIEKRQSVAFWCNPISGHATLYWYQQILGQGPKLLIQFQNNGVVDDSQLPKDRFSAERLKGVDSTLKIQPAKLEDSAVYLCASTFTRSYEQYFGPGTRLTVT.

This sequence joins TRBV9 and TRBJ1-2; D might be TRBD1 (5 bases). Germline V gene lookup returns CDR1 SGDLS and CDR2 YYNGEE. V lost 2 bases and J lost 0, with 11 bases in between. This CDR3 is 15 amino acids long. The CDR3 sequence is CASSVTGTPNYGYTF. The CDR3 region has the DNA TGTGCCAGCAGCGTGACCGGGACTCCTAACTATGGCTACACCTTC.

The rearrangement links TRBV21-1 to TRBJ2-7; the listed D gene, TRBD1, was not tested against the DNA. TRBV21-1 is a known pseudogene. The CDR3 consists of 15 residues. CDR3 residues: CASSKAATGMLEQYF. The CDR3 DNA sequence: TGTGCCAGCAGCAAAGCTGCGACAGGGATGTTAGAGCAGTACTTC.

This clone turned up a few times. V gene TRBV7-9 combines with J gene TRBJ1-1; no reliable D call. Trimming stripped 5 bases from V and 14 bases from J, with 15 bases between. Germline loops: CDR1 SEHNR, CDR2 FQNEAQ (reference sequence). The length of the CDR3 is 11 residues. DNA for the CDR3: TGTGCCAGCAGCCAGAAGGGAAAATTGTTCTTT. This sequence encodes CASSQKGKLFF.

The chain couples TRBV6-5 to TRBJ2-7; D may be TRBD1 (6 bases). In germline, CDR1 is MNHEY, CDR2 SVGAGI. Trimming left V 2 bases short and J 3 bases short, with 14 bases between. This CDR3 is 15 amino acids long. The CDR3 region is CASSYGGGGDYEQYF. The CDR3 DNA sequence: TGTGCCAGCAGTTACGGTGGGGGCGGTGACTACGAGCAGTACTTC.

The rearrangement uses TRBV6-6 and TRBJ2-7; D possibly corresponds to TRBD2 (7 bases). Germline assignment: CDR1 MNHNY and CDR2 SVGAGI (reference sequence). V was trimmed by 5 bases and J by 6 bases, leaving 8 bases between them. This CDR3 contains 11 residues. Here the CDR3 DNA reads TGTGCCAGCAGTAGGGGGGGCGAGCAGTACTTC. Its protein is CASSRGGEQYF.

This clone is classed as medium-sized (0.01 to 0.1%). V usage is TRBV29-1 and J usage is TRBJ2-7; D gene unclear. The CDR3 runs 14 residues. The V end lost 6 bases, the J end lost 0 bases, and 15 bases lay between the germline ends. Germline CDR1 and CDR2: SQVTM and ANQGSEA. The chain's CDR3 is CSVVGETSSYEQYF. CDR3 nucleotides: TGCAGCGTCGTCGGCGAGACGAGCTCCTACGAGCAGTACTTC.

The CDR3 coding sequence is TGTGCCAGCAGCTGGACAGCTAGCAATCAGCCCCAGCATTTT. It yields the protein CASSWTASNQPQHF. The chain employs TRBV6-6 and TRBJ1-5; D might be TRBD1 (6 bases). Trimming shortened V by 6 bases and J by 0 bases, and 9 bases separated the two germline ends. Germline V gives CDR1 MNHNY, CDR2 SVGAGI (reference sequence). The CDR3 covers 14 residues.

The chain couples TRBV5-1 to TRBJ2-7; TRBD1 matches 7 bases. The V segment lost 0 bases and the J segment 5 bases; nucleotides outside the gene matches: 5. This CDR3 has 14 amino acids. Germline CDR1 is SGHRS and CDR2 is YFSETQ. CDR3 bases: TGCGCCAGCAGCTTGGCTGGACAGGTAAACGAGCAGTACTTC. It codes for CASSLAGQVNEQYF. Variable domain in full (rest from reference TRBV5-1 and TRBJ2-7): KAGVTQTPRYLIKTRGQQVTLSCSPISGHRSVSWYQQTPGQGLQFLFEYFSETQRNKGNFPGRFSGRQFSNSRSEMNVSTLELGDSALYLCASSLAGQVNEQYFGPGTRLTVT.

CDR3 amino acids: CASNSGAEDPYISYGYTF. As DNA, the CDR3 is TGTGCCAGCAACAGCGGGGCGGAAGACCCTTACATTTCCTATGGCTACACCTTC. The genes are TRBV7-9 and TRBJ1-2; a possible D gene is TRBD1 (5 bases). Germline V gives CDR1 SEHNR, CDR2 FQNEAQ (reference sequence). This CDR3 has 18 amino acids. Trimming stripped 7 bases from V and 4 bases from J, with 28 bases between. Variable domain in full (rest from reference TRBV7-9 and TRBJ1-2): DTGVSQNPRHKITKRGQNVTFRCDPISEHNRLYWYRQTLGQGPEFLTYFQNEAQLEKSRLLSDRFSAERPKGSFSTLEIQRTEQGDSAMYLCASNSGAEDPYISYGYTFGSGTRLTVV.

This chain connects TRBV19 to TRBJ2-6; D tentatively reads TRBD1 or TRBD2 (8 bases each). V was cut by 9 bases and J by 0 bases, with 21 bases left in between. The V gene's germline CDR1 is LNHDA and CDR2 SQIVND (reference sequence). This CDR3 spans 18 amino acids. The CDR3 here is CASTSRQGTSSGANVLTF. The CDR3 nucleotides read TGTGCCAGCACAAGCCGACAGGGGACTAGCTCTGGGGCCAACGTCCTGACTTTC.